This record covers a single T cell receptor (beta chain). A modified ARM-PCR protocol with three rounds of nested PCR amplified TCRbeta. A single record per CDR3 protein comes from TCRdb applying MiXCR to the multiplex PCR reads. The sample comprises under 250,000 distinct CDR3 sequences, about two thirds of which are singletons, and roughly 24% rests with the top ten. The entry originates in a study of tumor and adjacent non-tumor tissue in lung cancer. Overall study context: On average, productive TCRbeta reads reached about 4.4 million per sample.

The template was RNA from unsorted bulk tissue. Sequenced material: lung tumor tissue. This TCR came from a man in his 60s with non-small cell lung cancer.

CDR3 in amino acids: CASSASGRDTGELFF. The CDR3 bases are TGCGCCAGCAGCGCTTCCGGGAGAGACACCGGGGAGCTGTTTTTT. The J gene is TRBJ2-2, the V gene TRBV5-1, with D perhaps matching TRBD2 (6 bases). Germline V lookup: CDR1 SGHRS, CDR2 YFSETQ. The CDR3 runs 15 residues. V was trimmed by 4 bases and J by 3 bases, leaving 13 bases between them. The variable domain in full, with the rest retrieved from reference TRBV5-1 and TRBJ2-2, is KAGVTQTPRYLIKTRGQQVTLSCSPISGHRSVSWYQQTPGQGLQFLFEYFSETQRNKGNFPGRFSGRQFSNSRSEMNVSTLELGDSALYLCASSASGRDTGELFFGEGSRLTVL.